Given below is one T cell receptor beta chain in context. The data stem from a study of blood T cell repertoires in COVID-19. On the study more broadly: Donors in the United States, Italy and Spain gave samples during acute or convalescent COVID-19. PBMCs, B-cell-depleted T cells, or T cells were the source of the cDNA or gDNA that made up the material.

Authors' methods: Estimates of nucleated cell counts were drawn from the amplification of reference gene primers. Generated by immunoSEQ multiplex PCR, the TCRdb table keeps only in-frame clones and is missing some. From that table come the V and J calls and clone size; the DNA was used to work out D and trimming. The top ten clones hold 2.8% of a sample with 150,000 to 200,000 clones, around 77% of them seen once. In germline, CDR1 is SGDLS, CDR2 YYNGEE. This CDR3 region has 15 residues. V lost 3 bases and J lost 8; bases outside the gene matches: 8. The V call is TRBV9, the J call TRBJ2-1, with 10 bases aligning to TRBD1. This clonotype originated in a man aged 65 to 85 with acute or convalescent COVID-19. Sequenced sample: peripheral blood. The CDR3 region has the DNA TGTGCCAGCAGCGCACCGGGACAGGGGACCGATGAGCAGTTCTTC. This translates into CASSAPGQGTDEQFF. The complete variable domain, with remaining parts taken from reference TRBV9 and TRBJ2-1, reads DSGVTQTPKHLITATGQRVTLRCSPRSGDLSVYWYQQSLDQGLQFLIQYYNGEERAKGNILERFSAQQFPDLHSELNLSSLELGDSALYFCASSAPGQGTDEQFFGPGTRLTVL.